This TCR beta chain was documented in a study of blood T cell repertoires in COVID-19. For the study at large: Samples came from the United States, Italy and Spain, spanning acute and convalescent COVID-19. Nucleic acid was either cDNA or gDNA, and it came from T cells, B-cell-depleted T cells, or PBMCs.

Enrolment of Seattle patients took place during active infection, and they were followed longitudinally. The CDR3 spans 14 residues. V was shortened by 7 bases and J by 0 bases, with 13 bases between the two germline ends. Germline assignment: CDR1 MNHEY and CDR2 SVGAGI. Source study methods: The assay estimated nucleated cells by amplifying reference gene primers. The repertoire was sequenced with immunoSEQ multiplex PCR; TCRdb's copy has only in-frame clones and lacks some. That table supplies the V and J calls and clone size; D and trimming were determined from the DNA. The profile shows around 260,000 clones, 80% to 90% of them singletons.

This chain links TRBV6-5 with TRBJ2-7; D is possibly TRBD2 (6 bases). The receptor was isolated from a woman in her seventies with COVID-19, enrolled during active disease. The sample taken for sequencing was peripheral blood. The CDR3 spells CASKRLVLSYEQYF. CDR3 sequence (DNA): TGTGCCAGCAAGCGACTAGTTCTCTCCTACGAGCAGTACTTC.